The clone carrying this T cell receptor (beta chain) was counted only a few times. The antigen is unknown. This sample's time point: cycle 4 day 1 (C4D1), after around six weeks of nivolumab. There was relapse after autologous stem cell transplantation in every patient, and there was variation in brentuximab vedotin exposure. Trimming took 7 bases from V and 1 from J, leaving 13 bases between them. The CDR3 contains 14 residues. The germline V gene has CDR1 MNHNY and CDR2 SVGAGI (reference sequence). These data come from a study of PD-1 blockade in classical Hodgkin lymphoma. The study, taken as a whole, reports: The diversity seen at baseline in complete responders resembled that of newly diagnosed patients.

Assay: immunoSEQ multiplex PCR; the TCRdb copy retains only in-frame clones and omits some. The sample lists tens of thousands of clones; about 90% were seen once. The chain recombines TRBV6-6 with TRBJ1-1; unclear D gene. This TCR was sampled from a human donor with classical Hodgkin lymphoma. Sample: peripheral blood mononuclear cells (PBMCs), taken before the fourth cycle of nivolumab. CDR3 in amino acids: CASTPTLANTEAFF. The CDR3 DNA is TGTGCCAGCACCCCTACATTGGCGAACACTGAAGCTTTCTTT.